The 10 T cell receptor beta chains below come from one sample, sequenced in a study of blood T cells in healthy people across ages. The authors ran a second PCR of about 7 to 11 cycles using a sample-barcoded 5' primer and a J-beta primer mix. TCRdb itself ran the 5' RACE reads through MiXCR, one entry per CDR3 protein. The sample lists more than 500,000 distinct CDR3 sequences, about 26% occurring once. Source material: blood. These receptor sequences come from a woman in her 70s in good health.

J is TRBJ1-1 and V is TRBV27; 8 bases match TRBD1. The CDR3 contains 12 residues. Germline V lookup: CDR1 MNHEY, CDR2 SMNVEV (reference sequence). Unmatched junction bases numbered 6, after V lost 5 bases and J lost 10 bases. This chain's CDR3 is CASSAHRGRAFF. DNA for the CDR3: TGTGCCAGCAGTGCCCACAGGGGGAGAGCTTTCTTT.

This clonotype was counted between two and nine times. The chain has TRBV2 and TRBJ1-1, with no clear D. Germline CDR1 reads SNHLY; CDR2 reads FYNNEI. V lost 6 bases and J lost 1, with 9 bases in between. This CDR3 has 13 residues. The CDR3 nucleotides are TGTGCCAGCAGCGTCACACAGAACACTGAAGCTTTCTTT. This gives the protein CASSVTQNTEAFF. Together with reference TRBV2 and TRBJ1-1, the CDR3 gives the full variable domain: EPEVTQTPSHQVTQMGQEVILRCVPISNHLYFYWYRQILGQKVEFLVSFYNNEISEKSEIFDDQFSVERPDGSNFTLKIRSTKLEDSAMYFCASSVTQNTEAFFGQGTRLTVV.

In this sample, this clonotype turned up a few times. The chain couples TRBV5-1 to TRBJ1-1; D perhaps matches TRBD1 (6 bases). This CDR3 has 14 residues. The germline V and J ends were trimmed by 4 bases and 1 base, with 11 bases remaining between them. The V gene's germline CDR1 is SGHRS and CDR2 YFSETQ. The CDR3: CASSTGQQNTEAFF. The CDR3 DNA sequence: TGCGCCAGCAGCACCGGACAGCAGAACACTGAAGCTTTCTTT.

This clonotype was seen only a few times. The CDR3: CASSLGQGTSIAYGYTF. The CDR3 coding sequence is TGTGCCAGCAGTTTAGGGCAGGGGACCTCGATCGCCTATGGCTACACCTTC. The chain employs TRBV12-3 or TRBV12-4 and TRBJ1-2, with D possibly matching TRBD1 (6 bases). There are 17 residues in the CDR3. Trimming removed 1 base at V and 4 bases at J, with 19 bases between.

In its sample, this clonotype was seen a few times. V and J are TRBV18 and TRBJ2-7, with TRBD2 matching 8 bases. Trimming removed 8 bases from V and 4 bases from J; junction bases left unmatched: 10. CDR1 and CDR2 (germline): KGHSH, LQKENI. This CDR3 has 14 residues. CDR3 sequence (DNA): TGTGCCAGCACCGGCTTCAGCGGGGGTTACGAGCAGTACTTC. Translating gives CASTGFSGGYEQYF.

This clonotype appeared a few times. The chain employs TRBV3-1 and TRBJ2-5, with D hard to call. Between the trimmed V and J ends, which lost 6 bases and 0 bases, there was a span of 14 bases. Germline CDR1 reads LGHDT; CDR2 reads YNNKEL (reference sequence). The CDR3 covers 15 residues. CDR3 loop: CASRSFRANQETQYF. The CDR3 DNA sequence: TGTGCCAGCAGGTCCTTCCGGGCCAACCAAGAGACCCAGTACTTC.

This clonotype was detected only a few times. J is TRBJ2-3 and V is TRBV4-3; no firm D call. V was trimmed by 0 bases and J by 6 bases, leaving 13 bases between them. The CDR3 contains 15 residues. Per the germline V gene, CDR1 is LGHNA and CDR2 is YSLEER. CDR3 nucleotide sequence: TGCGCCAGCAGCCAAGAGATGGGTGGTTGGGATACGCAGTATTTT. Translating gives CASSQEMGGWDTQYF.

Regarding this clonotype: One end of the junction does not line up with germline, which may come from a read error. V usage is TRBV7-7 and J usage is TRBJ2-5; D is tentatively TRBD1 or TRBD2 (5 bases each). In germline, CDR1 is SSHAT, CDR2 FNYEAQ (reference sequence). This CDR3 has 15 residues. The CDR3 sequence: CASSLGTGLQETQYF. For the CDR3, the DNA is TGTGCTAGCAGCTTAGGCACAGGACTCCAAGAGACCCAGTACTTC.

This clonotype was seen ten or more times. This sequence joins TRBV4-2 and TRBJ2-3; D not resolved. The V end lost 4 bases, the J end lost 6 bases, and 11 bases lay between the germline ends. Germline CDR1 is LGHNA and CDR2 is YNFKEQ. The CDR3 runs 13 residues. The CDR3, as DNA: TGTGCCAGCAGCCCGCTAAAGGGTGATACGCAGTATTTT. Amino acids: CASSPLKGDTQYF.

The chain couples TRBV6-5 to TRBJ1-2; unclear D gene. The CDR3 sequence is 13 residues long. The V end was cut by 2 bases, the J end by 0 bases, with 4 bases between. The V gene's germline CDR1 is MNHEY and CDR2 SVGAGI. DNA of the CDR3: TGTGCCAGCAGTTACCGGGCTAACTATGGCTACACCTTC. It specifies CASSYRANYGYTF.